This is a list of T cell receptor beta chains from one sample in a study of CD8 T cells in Susac syndrome. MiXCR was run by TCRdb on the immunoSEQ multiplex PCR reads, yielding one entry per CDR3 protein. The data hold roughly 190,000 distinct CDR3 sequences, with nearly 97% observed a single time. The sequenced material came from CD4+ T cells from PBMCs. Receptors were obtained from a human donor with Susac syndrome. Each CDR3 is given with its conserved first and last residue. The D gene is left open where the match is weak. Some rows have no size entry. The others give once, few or many, or a class for an expanded clone.

d_gene: -
j_gene: TRBJ2-5
v_gene: TRBV19
abundance: -
CDR3nt: TGTGCCAGTAGTCCCGGGCCAGTGGAGACCCAGTACTTC
CDR3aa: CASSPGPVETQYF

d_gene: TRBD1
j_gene: TRBJ1-1
v_gene: TRBV30
abundance: -
CDR3nt: TGTGCCTGGAATCGGCAGGGGGCCATTGAAGCTTTCTTT
CDR3aa: CAWNRQGAIEAFF

d_gene: -
j_gene: TRBJ2-7
v_gene: TRBV20-1
abundance: once
CDR3nt: TGCAGTGCTTGGACTTCACGGAACGAGCAGTACTTC
CDR3aa: CSAWTSRNEQYF

d_gene: TRBD2
j_gene: TRBJ2-3
v_gene: TRBV20-1
abundance: -
CDR3nt: TGCAGTGCTAGAGAGGCTAGCGGGGGCTTCACAGATACGCAGTATTTT
CDR3aa: CSAREASGGFTDTQYF

d_gene: -
j_gene: TRBJ2-6
v_gene: TRBV2
abundance: -
CDR3nt: TGTGCCAGCAGAGCAGGGGCCGGGGCCAACGTCCTGACTTTC
CDR3aa: CASRAGAGANVLTF

d_gene: TRBD1
j_gene: TRBJ1-6
v_gene: TRBV4-3
abundance: -
CDR3nt: TGCGCCAGCAGCCAAGACCGGGACAGGATTTACTCACCCCTCCACTTT
CDR3aa: CASSQDRDRIYSPLHF

d_gene: -
j_gene: TRBJ2-3
v_gene: TRBV11-1
abundance: -
CDR3nt: TGTGCCAGCAGACCCTCGGTGACAGATACGCAGTATTTT
CDR3aa: CASRPSVTDTQYF

d_gene: TRBD2
j_gene: TRBJ2-3
v_gene: TRBV7-2
abundance: -
CDR3nt: TGTGCCAGCAGCACCCCGATGGCGGGGGGGCAAGATACGCAGTATTTT
CDR3aa: CASSTPMAGGQDTQYF

d_gene: TRBD2
j_gene: TRBJ2-2
v_gene: TRBV30
abundance: -
CDR3nt: TGTGCCTGGGCGGGGGGATATGCGAACACCGGGGAGCTGTTTTTT
CDR3aa: CAWAGGYANTGELFF

d_gene: -
j_gene: TRBJ1-1
v_gene: TRBV7-3
abundance: -
CDR3nt: TGTGCCAGCAGCTTATTCGGGGACCGGTTTGGGAACACTGAAGCTTTCTTT
CDR3aa: CASSLFGDRFGNTEAFF

d_gene: TRBD2
j_gene: TRBJ2-1
v_gene: TRBV6-1
abundance: -
CDR3nt: TGTGCCAGCACCCCGACTAGCGGGGGGCCCTACAATGAGCAGTTCTTC
CDR3aa: CASTPTSGGPYNEQFF

d_gene: -
j_gene: TRBJ1-2
v_gene: TRBV15
abundance: -
CDR3nt: TGTGCCACCAGCAGAGGGAGGGCAGCTTATGGCTACACCTTC
CDR3aa: CATSRGRAAYGYTF

d_gene: -
j_gene: TRBJ2-5
v_gene: TRBV15
abundance: -
CDR3nt: TGTGCCACAGCGGACGGAGCTGGGGGAACCCAGTACTTC
CDR3aa: CATADGAGGTQYF

d_gene: -
j_gene: TRBJ1-3
v_gene: TRBV5-1
abundance: -
CDR3nt: TGCGCCAGCAGCTTGGACACGCACTCTGGAAACACCATATATTTT
CDR3aa: CASSLDTHSGNTIYF

d_gene: TRBD1
j_gene: TRBJ2-5
v_gene: TRBV29-1
abundance: -
CDR3nt: TGCAGCGCCAGGACAGGACGAGAGACCCAGTACTTC
CDR3aa: CSARTGRETQYF

d_gene: -
j_gene: TRBJ1-1
v_gene: TRBV9
abundance: -
CDR3nt: TGTGCCAGCAGCGTAGAGGGGAACCTGAACACTGAAGCTTTCTTT
CDR3aa: CASSVEGNLNTEAFF

d_gene: TRBD1
j_gene: TRBJ1-6
v_gene: TRBV20-1
abundance: -
CDR3nt: TGCAGTGCTAGGGAACTGACAGGGCCTAATTCACCCCTCCACTTT
CDR3aa: CSARELTGPNSPLHF

d_gene: -
j_gene: TRBJ1-5
v_gene: TRBV30
abundance: -
CDR3nt: TGTGCCTGGAGTGCGAGGGGGAATCAGCCCCAGCATTTT
CDR3aa: CAWSARGNQPQHF

d_gene: TRBD1
j_gene: TRBJ1-2
v_gene: TRBV5-4
abundance: -
CDR3nt: TGTGCCAGCAGCCCCGTCCCGGGACAGGTGGGGGATAACTATGGCTACACCTTC
CDR3aa: CASSPVPGQVGDNYGYTF

d_gene: -
j_gene: TRBJ2-7
v_gene: TRBV11-2
abundance: once
CDR3nt: TGTGCCAGCAGCCATCCCGAGGGGGTGGGGGCGCAGTACTTC
CDR3aa: CASSHPEGVGAQYF

d_gene: TRBD1
j_gene: TRBJ1-2
v_gene: TRBV29-1
abundance: -
CDR3nt: TGCAGCGCCGCACCGGGACAGGGAGCGGGCTACACCTTC
CDR3aa: CSAAPGQGAGYTF

d_gene: -
j_gene: TRBJ2-7
v_gene: TRBV30
abundance: -
CDR3nt: TGTGCCTCCAAGGGAGGCGTCCGGGGCTCCTACGAGCAGTACTTC
CDR3aa: CASKGGVRGSYEQYF

d_gene: TRBD1
j_gene: TRBJ1-1
v_gene: TRBV5-1
abundance: -
CDR3nt: TGCGCCAGCAGCGGACGGACAGGGGTGAACACTGAAGCTTTCTTT
CDR3aa: CASSGRTGVNTEAFF

d_gene: -
j_gene: TRBJ1-1
v_gene: TRBV14
abundance: -
CDR3nt: TGTGCCAGCAGTCCCCAGGTGAACACTGAAGCTTTCTTT
CDR3aa: CASSPQVNTEAFF

d_gene: -
j_gene: TRBJ2-1
v_gene: TRBV6-2/TRBV6-3
abundance: -
CDR3nt: TGTGCCAGCAGTTACTCACAGGGCGCGCGGACCTACAATGAGCAGTTCTTC
CDR3aa: CASSYSQGARTYNEQFF

d_gene: -
j_gene: TRBJ2-3
v_gene: TRBV18
abundance: once
CDR3nt: TGTGCCAGCTCACCACGATCTTCCGCGGGCACAGATACGCAGTATTTT
CDR3aa: CASSPRSSAGTDTQYF

d_gene: -
j_gene: TRBJ2-1
v_gene: TRBV4-3
abundance: -
CDR3nt: TGCGCCAGCAGCCCGTCTCTCCTCGATGAGCAGTTCTTC
CDR3aa: CASSPSLLDEQFF

d_gene: TRBD2
j_gene: TRBJ2-5
v_gene: TRBV7-9
abundance: -
CDR3nt: TGTGCCAGCAGCACCCATGGGACTAGCGGGGAAGAGACCCAGTACTTC
CDR3aa: CASSTHGTSGEETQYF

d_gene: -
j_gene: TRBJ1-6
v_gene: TRBV30
abundance: -
CDR3nt: TGTGCCGGGTCGGGGCAGGGTCGGGATTCACCCCTCCACTTT
CDR3aa: CAGSGQGRDSPLHF

d_gene: TRBD1
j_gene: TRBJ1-2
v_gene: TRBV9
abundance: -
CDR3nt: TGTGCCAGCAGCGAGGGACAGGGGTTTTGGGGCTACACCTTC
CDR3aa: CASSEGQGFWGYTF

d_gene: -
j_gene: TRBJ2-5
v_gene: TRBV11-2
abundance: -
CDR3nt: TGTGCCAGCAGCTTTAAATACCACGAGACCCAGTACTTC
CDR3aa: CASSFKYHETQYF

d_gene: TRBD2
j_gene: TRBJ2-3
v_gene: TRBV4-3
abundance: -
CDR3nt: TGCGCCAGCAGCCAAGATTGGCTAGCGGGGATAGATACGCAGTATTTT
CDR3aa: CASSQDWLAGIDTQYF

d_gene: TRBD2
j_gene: TRBJ2-7
v_gene: TRBV2
abundance: -
CDR3nt: TGTGCCAGCAGTTTAGCGGGGGCTCCCTACGAGCAGTACTTC
CDR3aa: CASSLAGAPYEQYF

d_gene: -
j_gene: TRBJ1-2
v_gene: TRBV30
abundance: -
CDR3nt: TGTGCCTGGAGTATGGGGTCCGGCTACACCTTC
CDR3aa: CAWSMGSGYTF

d_gene: TRBD2
j_gene: TRBJ2-2
v_gene: TRBV12-3/TRBV12-4
abundance: -
CDR3nt: TGTGCCAGCAGTACCTCTCTAGCGGGGCAAGCGGGGGAGCTGTTTTTT
CDR3aa: CASSTSLAGQAGELFF

d_gene: TRBD1
j_gene: TRBJ1-4
v_gene: TRBV7-8
abundance: -
CDR3nt: TGTGCCAGCAGCGTAGACAGGGGTTTTGGGGAAAAACTGTTTTTT
CDR3aa: CASSVDRGFGEKLFF

d_gene: -
j_gene: TRBJ2-7
v_gene: TRBV6-2/TRBV6-3
abundance: -
CDR3nt: TGTGCCAGCAGTCCCTGGGACACCGAGCCCTACGAGCAGTACTTC
CDR3aa: CASSPWDTEPYEQYF

d_gene: TRBD2
j_gene: TRBJ2-7
v_gene: TRBV12-3/TRBV12-4
abundance: -
CDR3nt: TGTGCCAGCAGTTTTCCTAGCGGACTTTCCTACGAGCAGTACTTC
CDR3aa: CASSFPSGLSYEQYF

d_gene: -
j_gene: TRBJ1-1
v_gene: TRBV3-1
abundance: -
CDR3nt: TGTGCCAGCAGCCCCCGGGGAGGTGACACTGAAGCTTTCTTT
CDR3aa: CASSPRGGDTEAFF

d_gene: -
j_gene: TRBJ2-2
v_gene: TRBV29-1
abundance: -
CDR3nt: TGCAGCGTTCGGGACCCCACCGGGGAGCTGTTTTTT
CDR3aa: CSVRDPTGELFF

d_gene: -
j_gene: TRBJ1-5
v_gene: TRBV7-2
abundance: -
CDR3nt: TGTGCCAGCAGCTTAGTTTGGACAGCCTTATATCAGCCCCAGCATTTT
CDR3aa: CASSLVWTALYQPQHF

d_gene: -
j_gene: TRBJ2-7
v_gene: TRBV7-2
abundance: -
CDR3nt: TGTGCCAGCAGCTTTCTGGGGATACCTTACGAGCAGTACTTC
CDR3aa: CASSFLGIPYEQYF